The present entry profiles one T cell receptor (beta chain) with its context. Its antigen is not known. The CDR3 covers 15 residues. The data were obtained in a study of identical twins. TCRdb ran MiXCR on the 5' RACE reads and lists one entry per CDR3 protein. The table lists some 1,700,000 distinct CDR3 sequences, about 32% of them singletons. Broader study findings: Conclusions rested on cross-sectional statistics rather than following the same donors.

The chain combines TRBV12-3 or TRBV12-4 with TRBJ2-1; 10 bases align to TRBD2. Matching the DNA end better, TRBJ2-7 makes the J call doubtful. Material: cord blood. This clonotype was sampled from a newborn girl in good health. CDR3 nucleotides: TGTGCCAGCAGTCCAAGCGGGAGGGAATACAATGAGCAGTACTTC. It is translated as CASSPSGREYNEQYF.